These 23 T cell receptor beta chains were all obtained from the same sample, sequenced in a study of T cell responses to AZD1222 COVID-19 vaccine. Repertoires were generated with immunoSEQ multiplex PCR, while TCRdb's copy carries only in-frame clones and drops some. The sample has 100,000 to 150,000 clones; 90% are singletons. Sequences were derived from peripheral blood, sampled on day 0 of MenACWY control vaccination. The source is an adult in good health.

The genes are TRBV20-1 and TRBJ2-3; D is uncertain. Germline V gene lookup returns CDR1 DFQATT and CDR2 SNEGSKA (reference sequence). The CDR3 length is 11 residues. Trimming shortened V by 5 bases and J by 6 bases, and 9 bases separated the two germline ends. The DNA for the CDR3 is TGCAGTGCTGGGTCTCCGGATACGCAGTATTTT. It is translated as CSAGSPDTQYF.

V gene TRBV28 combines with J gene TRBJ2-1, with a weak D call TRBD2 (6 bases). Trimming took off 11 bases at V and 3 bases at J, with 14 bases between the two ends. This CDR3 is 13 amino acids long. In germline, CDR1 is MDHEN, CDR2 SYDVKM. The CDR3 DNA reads TGTGCCCACATGGGGACTCTCTACAATGAGCAGTTCTTC. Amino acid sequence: CAHMGTLYNEQFF.

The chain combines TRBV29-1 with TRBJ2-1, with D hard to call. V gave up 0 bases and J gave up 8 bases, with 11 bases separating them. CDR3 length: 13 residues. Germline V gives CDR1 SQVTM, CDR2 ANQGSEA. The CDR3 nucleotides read TGCAGCGTTGAAGATTTCGTCGGATATGAGCAGTTCTTC. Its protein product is CSVEDFVGYEQFF.

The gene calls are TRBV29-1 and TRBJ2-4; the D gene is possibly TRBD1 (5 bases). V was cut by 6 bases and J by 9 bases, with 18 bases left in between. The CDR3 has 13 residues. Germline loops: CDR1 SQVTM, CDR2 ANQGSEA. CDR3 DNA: TGCAGCGTCGCCGGTGACTCAGGGATCATTCAGTACTTC. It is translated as CSVAGDSGIIQYF.

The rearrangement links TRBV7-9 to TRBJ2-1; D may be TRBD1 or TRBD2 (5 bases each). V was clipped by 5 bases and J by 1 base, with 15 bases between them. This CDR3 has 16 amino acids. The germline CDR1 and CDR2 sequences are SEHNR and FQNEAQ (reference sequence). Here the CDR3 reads CASSGGLSGSYNEQFF. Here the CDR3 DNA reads TGTGCCAGCAGCGGGGGATTATCGGGGTCCTACAATGAGCAGTTCTTC. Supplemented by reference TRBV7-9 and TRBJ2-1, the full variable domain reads DTGVSQNPRHKITKRGQNVTFRCDPISEHNRLYWYRQTLGQGPEFLTYFQNEAQLEKSRLLSDRFSAERPKGSFSTLEIQRTEQGDSAMYLCASSGGLSGSYNEQFFGPGTRLTVL.

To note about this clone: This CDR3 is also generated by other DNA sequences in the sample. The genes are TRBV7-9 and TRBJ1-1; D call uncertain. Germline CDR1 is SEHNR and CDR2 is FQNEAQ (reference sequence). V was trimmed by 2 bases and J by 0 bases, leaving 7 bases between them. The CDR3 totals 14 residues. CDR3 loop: CASSLSRMNTEAFF. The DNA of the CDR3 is TGTGCCAGCAGCTTAAGCAGGATGAACACTGAAGCTTTCTTT. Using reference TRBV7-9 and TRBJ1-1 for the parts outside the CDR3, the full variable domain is DTGVSQNPRHKITKRGQNVTFRCDPISEHNRLYWYRQTLGQGPEFLTYFQNEAQLEKSRLLSDRFSAERPKGSFSTLEIQRTEQGDSAMYLCASSLSRMNTEAFFGQGTRLTVV.

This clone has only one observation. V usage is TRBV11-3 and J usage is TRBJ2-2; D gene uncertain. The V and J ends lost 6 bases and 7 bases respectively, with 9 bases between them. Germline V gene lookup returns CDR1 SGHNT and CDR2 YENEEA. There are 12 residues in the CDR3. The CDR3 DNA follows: TGTGCCAGCAGTCCTATCGGCGGGGAGCTGTTTTTT. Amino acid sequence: CASSPIGGELFF.

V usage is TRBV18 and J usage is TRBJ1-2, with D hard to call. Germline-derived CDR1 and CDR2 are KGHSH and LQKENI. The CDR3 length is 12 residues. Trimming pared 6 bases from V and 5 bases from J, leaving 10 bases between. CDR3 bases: TGTGCCAGCTCCCGTGAGGAATATGGCTACACCTTC. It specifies CASSREEYGYTF.

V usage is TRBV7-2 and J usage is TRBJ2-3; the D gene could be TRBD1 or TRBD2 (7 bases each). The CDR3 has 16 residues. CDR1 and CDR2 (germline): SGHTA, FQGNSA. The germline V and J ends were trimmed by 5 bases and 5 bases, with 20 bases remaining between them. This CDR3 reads CASSPRSGGALDTQYF. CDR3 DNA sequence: TGTGCCAGCAGCCCCCGCTCAGGGGGGGCGTTAGATACGCAGTATTTT.

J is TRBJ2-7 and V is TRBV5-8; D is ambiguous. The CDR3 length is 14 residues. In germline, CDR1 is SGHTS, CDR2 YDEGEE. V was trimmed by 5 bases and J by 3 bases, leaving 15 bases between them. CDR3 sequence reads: CASSYNRANYEQYF. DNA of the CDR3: TGTGCCAGCAGTTATAATCGGGCCAACTACGAGCAGTACTTC.

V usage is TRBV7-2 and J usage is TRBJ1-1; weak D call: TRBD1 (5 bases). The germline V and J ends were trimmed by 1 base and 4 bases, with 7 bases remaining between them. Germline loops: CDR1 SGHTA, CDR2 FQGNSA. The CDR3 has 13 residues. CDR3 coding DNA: TGTGCCAGCAGCTTAGGTGGGGGCACTGAAGCTTTCTTT. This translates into CASSLGGGTEAFF. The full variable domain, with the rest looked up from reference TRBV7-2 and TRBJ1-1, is GAGVSQSPSNKVTEKGKDVELRCDPISGHTALYWYRQSLGQGLEFLIYFQGNSAPDKSGLPSDRFSAERTGGSVSTLTIQRTQQEDSAVYLCASSLGGGTEAFFGQGTRLTVV.

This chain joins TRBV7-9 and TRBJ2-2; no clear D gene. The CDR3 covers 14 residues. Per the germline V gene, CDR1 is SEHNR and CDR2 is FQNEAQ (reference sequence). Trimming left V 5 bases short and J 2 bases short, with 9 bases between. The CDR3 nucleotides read TGTGCCAGCAGCCCCCGGACCAACACCGGGGAGCTGTTTTTT. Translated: CASSPRTNTGELFF.

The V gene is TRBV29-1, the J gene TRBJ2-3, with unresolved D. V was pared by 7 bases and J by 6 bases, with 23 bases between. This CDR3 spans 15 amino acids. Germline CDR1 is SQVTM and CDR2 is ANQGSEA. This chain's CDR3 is CSGSDRDLPLDTQYF. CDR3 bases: TGCAGCGGCTCCGACCGAGACCTCCCCCTGGATACGCAGTATTTT.

The CDR3 region has the DNA TGTGCCACCAGTGATAAGTGGGGGGGGTCCAATGAGCAGTTCTTC. It yields the protein CATSDKWGGSNEQFF. The gene calls are TRBV24-1 and TRBJ2-1, with 7 bases matching TRBD2. CDR1 and CDR2 from the germline V gene are KGHDR and SFDVKD. This CDR3 has 15 residues. With V trimmed by 3 bases and J by 6 bases, 7 bases remained unmatched.

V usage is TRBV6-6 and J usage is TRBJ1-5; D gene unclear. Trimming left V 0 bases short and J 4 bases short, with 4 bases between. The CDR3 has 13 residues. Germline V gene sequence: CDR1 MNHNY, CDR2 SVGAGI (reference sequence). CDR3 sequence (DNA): TGTGCCAGCAGTTACTCGATGAATCAGCCCCAGCATTTT. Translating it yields CASSYSMNQPQHF.

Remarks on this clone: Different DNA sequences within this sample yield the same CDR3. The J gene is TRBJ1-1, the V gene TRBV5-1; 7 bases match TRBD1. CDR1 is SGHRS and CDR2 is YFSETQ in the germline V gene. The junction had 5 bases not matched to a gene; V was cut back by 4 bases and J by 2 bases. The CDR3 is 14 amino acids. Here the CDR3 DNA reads TGCGCCAGCAGCGAGGGACAGCCAAACACTGAAGCTTTCTTT. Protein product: CASSEGQPNTEAFF.

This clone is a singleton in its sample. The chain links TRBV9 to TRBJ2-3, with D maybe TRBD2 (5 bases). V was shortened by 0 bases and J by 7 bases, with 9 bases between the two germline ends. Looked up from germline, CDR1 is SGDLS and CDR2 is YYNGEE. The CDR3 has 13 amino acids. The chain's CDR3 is CASSVASRHTQYF. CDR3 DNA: TGTGCCAGCAGCGTAGCTAGCCGACATACGCAGTATTTT.

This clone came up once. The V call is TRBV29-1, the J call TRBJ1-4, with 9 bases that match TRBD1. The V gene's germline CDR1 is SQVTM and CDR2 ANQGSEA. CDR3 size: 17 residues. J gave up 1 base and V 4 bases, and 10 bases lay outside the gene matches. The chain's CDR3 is CSVGGEQGAGTNEKLFF. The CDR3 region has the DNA TGCAGCGTTGGAGGGGAACAGGGGGCTGGAACTAATGAAAAACTGTTTTTT.

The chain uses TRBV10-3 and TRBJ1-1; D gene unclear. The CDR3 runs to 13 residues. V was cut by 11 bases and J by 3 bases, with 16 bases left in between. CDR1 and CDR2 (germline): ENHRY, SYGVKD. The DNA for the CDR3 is TGTGCCGCTGCAGGAATTTTAGACACTGAAGCTTTCTTT. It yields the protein CAAAGILDTEAFF.

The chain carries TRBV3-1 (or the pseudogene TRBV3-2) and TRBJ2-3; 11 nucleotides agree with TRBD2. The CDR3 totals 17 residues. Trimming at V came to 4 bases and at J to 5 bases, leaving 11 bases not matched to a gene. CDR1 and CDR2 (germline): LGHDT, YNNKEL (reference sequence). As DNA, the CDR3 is TGTGCCAGCAGCCGGGGGTTGACTAGCGGGGCGAAAGATACGCAGTATTTT. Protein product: CASSRGLTSGAKDTQYF.

CDR3 sequence: CASSPDSRALGANVLTF. For the CDR3, the DNA is TGTGCCAGCTCACCCGACAGCCGTGCTCTGGGGGCCAACGTCCTGACTTTC. The gene calls are TRBV18 and TRBJ2-6; a weak D match, TRBD1 (5 bases). The CDR3 totals 17 residues. Germline V gene lookup returns CDR1 KGHSH and CDR2 LQKENI. V was cut by 3 bases and J by 4 bases, with 16 bases left in between.

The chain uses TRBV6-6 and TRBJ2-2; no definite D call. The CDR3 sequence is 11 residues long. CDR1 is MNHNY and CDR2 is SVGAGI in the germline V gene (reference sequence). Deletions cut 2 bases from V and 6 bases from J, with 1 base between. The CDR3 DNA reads TGTGCCAGCAGTTACCCCGGGGAGCTGTTTTTT. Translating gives CASSYPGELFF.

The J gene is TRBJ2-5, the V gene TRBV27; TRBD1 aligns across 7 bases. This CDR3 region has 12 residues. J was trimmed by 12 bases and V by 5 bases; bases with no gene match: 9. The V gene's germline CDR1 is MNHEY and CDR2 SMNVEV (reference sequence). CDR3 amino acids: CASSPRQGVEYF. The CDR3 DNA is TGTGCCAGCAGTCCCCGACAGGGAGTGGAGTACTTC.